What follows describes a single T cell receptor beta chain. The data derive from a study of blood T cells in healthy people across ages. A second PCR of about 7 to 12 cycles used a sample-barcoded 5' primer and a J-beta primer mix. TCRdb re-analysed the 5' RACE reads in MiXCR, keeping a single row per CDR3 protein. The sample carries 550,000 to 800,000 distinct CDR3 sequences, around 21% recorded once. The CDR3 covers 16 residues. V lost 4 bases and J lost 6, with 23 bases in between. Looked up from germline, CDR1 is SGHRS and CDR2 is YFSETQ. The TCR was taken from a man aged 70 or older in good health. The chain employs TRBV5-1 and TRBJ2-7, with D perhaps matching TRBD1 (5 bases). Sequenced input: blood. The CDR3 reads CASSPRSAGSLIEQYF. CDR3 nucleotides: TGCGCCAGCAGCCCCAGGTCGGCAGGGTCTTTAATCGAGCAGTACTTC. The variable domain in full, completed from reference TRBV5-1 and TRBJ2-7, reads KAGVTQTPRYLIKTRGQQVTLSCSPISGHRSVSWYQQTPGQGLQFLFEYFSETQRNKGNFPGRFSGRQFSNSRSEMNVSTLELGDSALYLCASSPRSAGSLIEQYFGPGTRLTVT.